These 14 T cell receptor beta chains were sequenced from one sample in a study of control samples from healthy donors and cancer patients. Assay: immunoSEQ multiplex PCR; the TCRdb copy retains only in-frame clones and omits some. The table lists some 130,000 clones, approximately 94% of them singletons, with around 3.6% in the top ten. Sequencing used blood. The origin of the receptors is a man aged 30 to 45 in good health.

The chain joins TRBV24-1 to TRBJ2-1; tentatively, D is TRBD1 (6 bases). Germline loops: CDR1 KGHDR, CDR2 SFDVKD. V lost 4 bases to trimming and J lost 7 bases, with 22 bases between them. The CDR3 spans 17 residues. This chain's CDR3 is CATSDHRVRVQRNEQFF. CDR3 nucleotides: TGTGCCACCAGTGACCACAGGGTTCGCGTACAGAGGAATGAGCAGTTCTTC.

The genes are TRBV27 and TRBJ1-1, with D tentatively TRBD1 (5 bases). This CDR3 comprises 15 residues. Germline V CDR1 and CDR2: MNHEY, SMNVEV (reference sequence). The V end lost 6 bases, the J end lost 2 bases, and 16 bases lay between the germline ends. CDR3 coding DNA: TGTGCCAGCAGCCGTCTCCCAGGGTCAAACACTGAAGCTTTCTTT. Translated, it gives CASSRLPGSNTEAFF.

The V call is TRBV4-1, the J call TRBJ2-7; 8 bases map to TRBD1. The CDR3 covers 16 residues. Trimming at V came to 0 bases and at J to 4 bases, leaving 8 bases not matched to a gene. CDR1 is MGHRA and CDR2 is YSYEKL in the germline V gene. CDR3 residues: CASSQDRVGQGYEQYF. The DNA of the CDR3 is TGCGCCAGCAGCCAAGATCGGGTAGGACAGGGATACGAGCAGTACTTC.

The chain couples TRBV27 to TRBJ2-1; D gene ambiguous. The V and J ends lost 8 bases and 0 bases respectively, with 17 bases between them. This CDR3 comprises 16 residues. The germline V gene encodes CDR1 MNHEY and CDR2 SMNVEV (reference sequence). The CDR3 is CASRLNPGGSYNEQFF. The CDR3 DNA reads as TGTGCCAGCCGGTTAAACCCGGGTGGCTCCTACAATGAGCAGTTCTTC.

The CDR3 nucleotides are TGCGCCAGCAGCTGGGGGCCGGGGCACCCCTCTGGAAACACCATATATTTT. Translated: CASSWGPGHPSGNTIYF. The V call is TRBV5-1, the J call TRBJ1-3; a possible D gene is TRBD1 (6 bases). Per the germline V gene, CDR1 is SGHRS and CDR2 is YFSETQ. The CDR3 loop spans 17 amino acids. Deletions cut 3 bases from V and 0 bases from J, with 16 bases between.

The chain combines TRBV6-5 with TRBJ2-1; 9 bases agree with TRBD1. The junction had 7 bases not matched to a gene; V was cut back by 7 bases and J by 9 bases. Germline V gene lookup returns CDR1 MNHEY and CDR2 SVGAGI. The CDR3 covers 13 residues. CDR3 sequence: CASNRDRVSEQFF. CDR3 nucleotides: TGTGCCAGCAACCGGGACAGGGTGAGTGAGCAGTTCTTC.

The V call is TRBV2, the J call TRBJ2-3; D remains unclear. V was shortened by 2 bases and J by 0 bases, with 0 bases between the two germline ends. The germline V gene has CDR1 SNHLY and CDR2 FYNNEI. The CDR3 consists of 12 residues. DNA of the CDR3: TGTGCCAGCAGTGAAAGCACAGATACGCAGTATTTT. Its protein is CASSESTDTQYF.

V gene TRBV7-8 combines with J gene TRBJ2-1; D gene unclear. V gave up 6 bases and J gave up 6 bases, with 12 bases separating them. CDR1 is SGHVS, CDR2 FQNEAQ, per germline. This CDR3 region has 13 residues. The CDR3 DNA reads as TGTGCCAGCAGGAGAGGCTTCCTCAATGAGCAGTTCTTC. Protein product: CASRRGFLNEQFF. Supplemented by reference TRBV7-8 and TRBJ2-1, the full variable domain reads GAGVSQSPRYKVAKRGQDVALRCDPISGHVSLFWYQQALGQGPEFLTYFQNEAQLDKSGLPSDRFFAERPEGSVSTLKIQRTQQEDSAVYLCASRRGFLNEQFFGPGTRLTVL.

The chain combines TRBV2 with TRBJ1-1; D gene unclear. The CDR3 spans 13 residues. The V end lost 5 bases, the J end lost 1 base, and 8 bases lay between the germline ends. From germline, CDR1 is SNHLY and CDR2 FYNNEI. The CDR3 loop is CASSRTANTEAFF. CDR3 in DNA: TGTGCCAGCAGTCGAACAGCGAACACTGAAGCTTTCTTT.

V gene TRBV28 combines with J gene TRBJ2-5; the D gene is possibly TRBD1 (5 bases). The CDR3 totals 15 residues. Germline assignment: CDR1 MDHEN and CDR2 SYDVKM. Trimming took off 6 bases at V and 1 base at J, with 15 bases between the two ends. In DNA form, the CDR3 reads TGTGCCAGCAGGCCCCCAAGACAGCTCCAAGAGACCCAGTACTTC. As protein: CASRPPRQLQETQYF.

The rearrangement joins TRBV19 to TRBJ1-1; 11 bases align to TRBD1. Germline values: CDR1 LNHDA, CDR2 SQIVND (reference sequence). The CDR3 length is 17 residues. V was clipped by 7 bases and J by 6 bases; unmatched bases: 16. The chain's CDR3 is CASTRGQGGSGNPEAFF. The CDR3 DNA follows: TGTGCCAGTACCCGGGGACAGGGGGGTTCAGGAAACCCTGAAGCTTTCTTT.

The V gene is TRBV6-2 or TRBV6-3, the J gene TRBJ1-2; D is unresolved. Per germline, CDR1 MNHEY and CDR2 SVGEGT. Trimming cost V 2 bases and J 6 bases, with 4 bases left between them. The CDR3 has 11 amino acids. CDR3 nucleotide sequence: TGTGCCAGCAGTTACCCTGATGGCTACACCTTC. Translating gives CASSYPDGYTF.

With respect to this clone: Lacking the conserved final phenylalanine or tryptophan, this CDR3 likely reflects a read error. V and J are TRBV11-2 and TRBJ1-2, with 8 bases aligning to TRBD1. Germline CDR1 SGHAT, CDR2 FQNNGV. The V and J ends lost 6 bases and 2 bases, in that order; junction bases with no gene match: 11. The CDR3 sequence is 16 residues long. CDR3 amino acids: CASSHRQGRENYGYTL. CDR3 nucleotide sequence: TGTGCCAGCAGTCACAGACAGGGGAGGGAGAACTATGGCTACACCCTC.

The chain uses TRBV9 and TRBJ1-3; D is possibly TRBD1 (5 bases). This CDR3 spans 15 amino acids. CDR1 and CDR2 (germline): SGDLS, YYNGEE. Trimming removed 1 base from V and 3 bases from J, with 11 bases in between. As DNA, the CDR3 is TGTGCCAGCAGCGTAACGGACACTCTTGGAAACACCATATATTTT. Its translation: CASSVTDTLGNTIYF. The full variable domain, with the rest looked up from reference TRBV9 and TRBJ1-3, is DSGVTQTPKHLITATGQRVTLRCSPRSGDLSVYWYQQSLDQGLQFLIQYYNGEERAKGNILERFSAQQFPDLHSELNLSSLELGDSALYFCASSVTDTLGNTIYFGEGSWLTVV.